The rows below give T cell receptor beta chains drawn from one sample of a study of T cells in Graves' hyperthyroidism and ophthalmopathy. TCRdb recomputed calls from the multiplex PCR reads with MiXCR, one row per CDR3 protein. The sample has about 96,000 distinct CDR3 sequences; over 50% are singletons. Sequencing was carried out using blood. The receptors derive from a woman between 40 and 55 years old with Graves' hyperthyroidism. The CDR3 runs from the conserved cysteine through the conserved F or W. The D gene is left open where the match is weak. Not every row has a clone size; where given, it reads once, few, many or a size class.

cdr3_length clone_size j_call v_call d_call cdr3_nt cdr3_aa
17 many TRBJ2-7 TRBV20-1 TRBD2 TGCAGTGCTAGGCCGCTAGCGGGAGGGCCCTCTGAGAGAGGGCAGTACTTC CSARPLAGGPSERGQYF
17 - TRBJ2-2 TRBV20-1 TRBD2 TGCAGTGCTAGTGGTGGGACTAGCGGGAGTTGGACCGGGGAGCTGTTTTTT CSASGGTSGSWTGELFF
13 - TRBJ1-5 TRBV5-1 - TGCGCCAGCAGCCAAGCGGATCAAGAGACCCAGCATTTT CASSQADQETQHF
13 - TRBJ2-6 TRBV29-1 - TGCAGCGTTGGACCCGCGGCCATGAACACTGATGCTTTC CSVGPAAMNTDAF
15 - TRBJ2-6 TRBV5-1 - TGCGCCAGCAGCAACAGGGACTCTGGGGCCAACGTCCTGACTTTC CASSNRDSGANVLTF
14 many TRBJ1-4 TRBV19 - TGTGCCAGTAGGCCAAACAGGGTCGGTGAAAAACTGTTTTTT CASRPNRVGEKLFF
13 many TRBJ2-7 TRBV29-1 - TGCAGCGTCTCGATGACAGGTCCCTACGAGCAGTACTTC CSVSMTGPYEQYF
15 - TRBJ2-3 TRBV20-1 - TGCGGTGCTAGCTGGCTAGCACTAAGCACAGATACGCAGTATTTT CGASWLALSTDTQYF
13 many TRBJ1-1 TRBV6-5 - TGTGCCAGCAGCCCCCTAGGGGGCACTGAAGCTTTCTTT CASSPLGGTEAFF
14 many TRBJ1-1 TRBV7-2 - TGTGCCAGCATCAGGGAGGGATTGAACACTGAAGCTTTCTTT CASIREGLNTEAFF
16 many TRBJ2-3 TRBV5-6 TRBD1 TGTGCCAGCAGCCTATGGACAGGGGGCGGCACAGATACGCAGTATTTT CASSLWTGGGTDTQYF
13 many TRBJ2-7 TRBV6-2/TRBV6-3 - TGTGCCAGCAGCTTCGGGATAACCTACGAGCAGTACTTC CASSFGITYEQYF
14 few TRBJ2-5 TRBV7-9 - TGTGCCAGCAGCCCCGGGACAGCTAGCGGGACCCAGTACTTC CASSPGTASGTQYF
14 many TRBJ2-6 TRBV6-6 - TGTGCCAGCACCCCCGTGGGGGGGGCCAACGTCCTGACTTTC CASTPVGGANVLTF
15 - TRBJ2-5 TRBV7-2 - TGTGCCAGCAGCCTCCCAGGCCGAACAGGGGAGACCCAGTACTTC CASSLPGRTGETQYF
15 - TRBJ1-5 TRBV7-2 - TGTGTCAGCAGCCCCTCGGGCGGATACAATCAGCCCCAGCATTTT CVSSPSGGYNQPQHF
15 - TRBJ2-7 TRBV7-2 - TGTGCCAGCTCACCGTTCTGGGGGCGCTTCGACGAGCAGTACTTC CASSPFWGRFDEQYF